The source of this TCR beta chain is a study of blood T cell repertoires in COVID-19. The overall study: PBMCs, B-cell-depleted T cells, or T cells were the source of the cDNA or gDNA that made up the material.

Germline CDR1 is MNHNS and CDR2 is SASEGT. Trimming left V 4 bases short and J 1 base short, with 16 bases between. This CDR3 spans 16 amino acids. Authors' data handling: Amplifying reference gene primers gave estimates of nucleated cell counts. The method was immunoSEQ multiplex PCR; TCRdb's version includes in-frame clones alone and lacks a portion of them. V and J calls and clone size are copied from that table; D and trimming were computed from the DNA. Of about 110,000 clones in the sample, around three quarters are singletons; the top ten hold approximately 4.2%. The chain has TRBV6-1 and TRBJ1-1, with D perhaps TRBD1 (6 bases). The sequence was collected from a human donor in a cohort sampled during active or convalescent COVID-19. Source material: peripheral blood. Here the CDR3 reads CASSGGPGHPNTEAFF. The CDR3 DNA is TGTGCCAGCAGTGGGGGCCCGGGACATCCGAACACTGAAGCTTTCTTT.